This is a list of T cell receptor beta chains from one sample in a study of early T cells in non-severe SARS-CoV-2 infection. MiXCR, applied by TCRdb to the 5' RACE reads, yields one record per CDR3 protein. This table holds some 42,000 distinct CDR3 sequences, roughly 6% found once. The starting material was whole blood, obtained at baseline. These receptors all come from an adult who was a healthcare worker with PCR-confirmed SARS-CoV-2 infection or an uninfected control (not recorded which). Each CDR3 is given with its conserved first and last residue. D genes are given only for firm matches. A clone size is listed for some rows: how often the clone was seen (once, few, many), or a class if it is expanded.

>TRBJ1-6|-|TRBV6-1|-
TGTGCCAGCAGGGGGGTAACAGGGAGTAGCTCCTATAATTCACCCCTCCACTTT
CASRGVTGSSSYNSPLHF
>TRBJ1-5|-|TRBV12-3/TRBV12-4|few
TGTGCCAGCACCCTCGGGGCCACAGGGCCGGGACAGCCCCAGCATTTT
CASTLGATGPGQPQHF
>TRBJ1-2|TRBD1|TRBV5-5|many
TGTGCCAGCAGCTTAACAGGGGATGCTAACTATGGCTACACCTTC
CASSLTGDANYGYTF
>TRBJ2-7|-|TRBV4-2|many
TGTGCCAGCAGCCAACCACAGGGAGGATTCTCCTACGAGCAGTACTTC
CASSQPQGGFSYEQYF
>TRBJ2-6|-|TRBV11-3|many
TGTGCCAGCAGCGGCGATCCTGGGGCCAACGTCCTGACTTTC
CASSGDPGANVLTF
>TRBJ1-3|TRBD1|TRBV20-1|many
TGCAGTGCTAGAGGGGACAGGGGAACAAGAAACACCATATATTTT
CSARGDRGTRNTIYF
>TRBJ1-6|-|TRBV3-1|many
TGTGCCAGCAGCCAAGCAGTGGCAGTTCGTAATTCACCCCTCCACTTT
CASSQAVAVRNSPLHF
>TRBJ1-3|-|TRBV7-8|many
TGTGCCAGCAGCTTAGGAGGAGCTGGAAACACCATATATTTT
CASSLGGAGNTIYF
>TRBJ2-5|-|TRBV7-2|-
TGTGCCAGCAGCCGTCGTCGGGCGGAGGAGACCCAGTACTTC
CASSRRRAEETQYF
>TRBJ2-7|-|TRBV12-3/TRBV12-4|many
TGTGCCAGCCGACGCCTCAGGGGTATGGAGAGGGACGAGCAGTACTTC
CASRRLRGMERDEQYF
>TRBJ1-2|TRBD1|TRBV20-1|few
TGCAGTGCTAGATCAGACAGGGGAGGTGGCTACACCTTC
CSARSDRGGGYTF
>TRBJ2-2|-|TRBV28|-
TGTGCCAGCAGTCAATTGACGAGGACCGGGGAGCTGTTTTTT
CASSQLTRTGELFF
>TRBJ2-7|-|TRBV21-1|few
TGTGCCAGCAGCAAGGAATTCGAGTACTCCTACGAGCAGTACTTC
CASSKEFEYSYEQYF
>TRBJ1-4|-|TRBV19|few
TGTGCCAGTAGCAAGACAGCAACTAATGAAAAACTGTTTTTT
CASSKTATNEKLFF
>TRBJ2-3|-|TRBV12-3/TRBV12-4|-
TGTGCCAGCAGTTTAGATCGGGGGAGCACAGATACGCAGTATTTT
CASSLDRGSTDTQYF
>TRBJ1-6|TRBD1|TRBV10-3|few
TGTGCCATCTCGGGACAGGAATATTCACCCCTCCACTTT
CAISGQEYSPLHF
>TRBJ1-2|-|TRBV6-1|many
TGTGCCAGCACTCGCGAGGGGGGTGCGAGGGGCTACACCTTC
CASTREGGARGYTF
>TRBJ1-5|TRBD1|TRBV23-1|-
TGCGCCAGCAGACAGGGGGCAAATCAGCCCCAGCATTTT
CASRQGANQPQHF
>TRBJ2-7|-|TRBV19|many
TGTGCCAGTAATTCTGTAGAGGGGGAATCCTACGAGCAGTACTTC
CASNSVEGESYEQYF
>TRBJ2-1|-|TRBV3-1|-
TGTGCCAGCAGCCTGGGGGGGCACTCCTACAATGAGCAGTTCTTC
CASSLGGHSYNEQFF
>TRBJ1-5|-|TRBV19|many
TGTGCCAGTAGTTATTCAGGGACGGTCGACCAGCCCCAGCATTTT
CASSYSGTVDQPQHF
>TRBJ1-3|TRBD1|TRBV6-1|many
TGTGCCAGCAGTGAATCGTGGACAGGACTTTCTGGAAACACCATATATTTT
CASSESWTGLSGNTIYF
>TRBJ1-1|TRBD1|TRBV11-2|many
TGTGCCAGCAGCTCGACAGGGGGCAGGACTGAAGCTTTCTTT
CASSSTGGRTEAFF
>TRBJ2-6|-|TRBV10-3|many
TGTGCCACCATACCGGGACAAGGGTTCTCTGGGGCCAACGTCCTGACTTTC
CATIPGQGFSGANVLTF
>TRBJ1-2|TRBD1|TRBV28|-
TGTGCCAGCAGGGGGACAGGGGGCGGCGGCTACACCTTC
CASRGTGGGGYTF
>TRBJ1-6|-|TRBV5-6|-
-
CASSSSNVPRNNSPLHF
>TRBJ2-7|TRBD2|TRBV29-1|many
TGCAGCGTTGATTGGGCTAGCGGGGGAGAAGAGCAGTACTTC
CSVDWASGGEEQYF
>TRBJ2-1|-|TRBV20-1|-
TGCAGTGCTGTAGGGAGTGAGCAGTTCTTC
CSAVGSEQFF
>TRBJ2-3|-|TRBV13|many
TGTGCCAGCAGCTCGGAGATTGGGGGGCGGAGAGATACGCAGTATTTT
CASSSEIGGRRDTQYF
>TRBJ2-3|TRBD2|TRBV11-2|many
TGTGCCAGCAGCTTAGATCTACTAGCGGGGGGCCGAACTACCACACGAAATACGCAGTATTTT
CASSLDLLAGGRTTTRNTQYF
>TRBJ1-1|-|TRBV19|many
TGTGCCAGTAGTATTTGGGTTTCCCCGGACACTGAAGCTTTCTTT
CASSIWVSPDTEAFF
>TRBJ1-1|-|TRBV5-1|many
TGCGCCAGCAGCTGGGGCAAGAACACTGAAGCTTTCTTT
CASSWGKNTEAFF
>TRBJ1-1|TRBD1|TRBV5-1|many
TGCGCCAGCAGCCGGGAGGGACAGGGGTACACTGAAGCTTTCTTT
CASSREGQGYTEAFF
>TRBJ2-5|-|TRBV3-1|-
TGTGCCAGCAGCCAATATAGCGGACAAGAGACCCAGTACTTC
CASSQYSGQETQYF
>TRBJ2-7|TRBD1|TRBV29-1|many
TGCAGCGTTGTTGGACCCCGGACAGGTGCCCCCTACGAGCAGTACTTC
CSVVGPRTGAPYEQYF
>TRBJ1-2|-|TRBV11-2|-
TGTGCCAGCAGCTCTCTCTGGCGGGGGGGCTATGGCTACACCTTC
CASSSLWRGGYGYTF
>TRBJ2-7|-|TRBV12-3/TRBV12-4|-
TGTGCCGGCAGTTTAAAACTAGCCGGGCAGCAGTACTTC
CAGSLKLAGQQYF
>TRBJ2-3|TRBD1|TRBV12-3/TRBV12-4|many
TGTGCCAGCGGGGTCGGACAGGGACCCACAGATACGCAGTATTTT
CASGVGQGPTDTQYF
>TRBJ1-1|TRBD1|TRBV6-5|-
TGTGCCAGAAGGAAGACAGGGCGGAAGACTGAAGCTTTCTTT
CARRKTGRKTEAFF
>TRBJ1-1|-|TRBV27|many
TGTGCCAGCAGTTTCGGGAAGGGCGGTGAAGCTTTCTTT
CASSFGKGGEAFF
>TRBJ2-7|-|TRBV23-1|-
TGCGCCAGCGGATCCAGGGCCTCCTACGAGCAGTACTTC
CASGSRASYEQYF
>TRBJ2-2|-|TRBV11-3|few
TGTGCCAGCAGCCCCCGGGAGAACACCGGGGAGCTGTTTTTT
CASSPRENTGELFF
>TRBJ2-7|-|TRBV5-1|few
TGCGCCAGCAGGTTATCGGGACGGGTCTACGAGCAGTACTTC
CASRLSGRVYEQYF
>TRBJ2-5|TRBD1|TRBV6-5|many
TGTGCCAGCAGTTACGCCCACCGGGACAGACGAGAGACCCAGTACTTC
CASSYAHRDRRETQYF
>TRBJ1-6|TRBD1|TRBV7-2|many
TGTGCCAGCAGCCCGACGGACAGGGGAAATTCACCCCTCCACTTT
CASSPTDRGNSPLHF
>TRBJ1-1|TRBD1|TRBV2|-
TGTGCCAGCAGTCCTGGACAGGCTATTGAAGCTTTCTTT
CASSPGQAIEAFF
>TRBJ2-3|-|TRBV3-1|-
TGTGCCAGCAGCCGCCCCCCGAAGGATACGCAGTATTTT
CASSRPPKDTQYF
>TRBJ1-6|TRBD1|TRBV20-1|-
TGCAGTGCTAGTCTGGACAGGAACAATTCACCCCTCCACTTT
CSASLDRNNSPLHF
>TRBJ1-1|-|TRBV9|few
TGTGCCAGCAGCGTCGATCCCTCGAACACTGAAGCTTTCTTT
CASSVDPSNTEAFF
>TRBJ2-5|-|TRBV7-3|-
TGTGCCAGCAGCTTAACGGACGTGCACCAAGAGACCCAGTACTTC
CASSLTDVHQETQYF
>TRBJ1-6|TRBD1|TRBV4-3|-
TGCGCCAGCAGCCAAGGATACAGGGGGTTTTCACCCCTCCACTTT
CASSQGYRGFSPLHF
>TRBJ2-2|-|TRBV11-3|many
TGTGCCAGCAGCCCCGGGACCGGGGAGCTGTTTTTT
CASSPGTGELFF
>TRBJ1-2|TRBD1|TRBV10-2|few
TGCGCCAGCAGTTTGGGCAGGGGGCGAGGCTACACCTTC
CASSLGRGRGYTF